Listed below are T cell receptor beta chains from one sample, sequenced in a study of OX40 agonist ivuxolimab in advanced cancers. TCRdb's copy holds only in-frame clones and misses some; the assay was immunoSEQ multiplex PCR. Altogether around 56,000 clones are present, over 80% being singletons, with the ten largest covering approximately 4.8%. Material: CD4+ or CD8+ T cells sorted from blood, obtained in a trial of the OX40 agonist ivuxolimab. These receptors were collected from an adult with an advanced solid tumor such as melanoma, head and neck, liver or kidney cancer. Both conserved end residues are part of each CDR3. D genes are given only for firm matches. Size tells how often a clone was seen (once, few, many) or the class of an expanded clone, and some rows leave it out.

D gene: .; J gene: TRBJ1-6; clone size: .; V gene: TRBV19; CDR3 protein: CASRGNRDNSPLHF; CDR3 DNA: TGTGCCAGTAGAGGGAACCGGGATAATTCACCCCTCCACTTT
D gene: .; J gene: TRBJ2-3; clone size: .; V gene: TRBV5-8; CDR3 protein: CASSSSVGTDTQYF; CDR3 DNA: TGTGCCAGCAGCTCTAGCGTCGGCACAGATACGCAGTATTTT
D gene: .; J gene: TRBJ2-4; clone size: .; V gene: TRBV25-1; CDR3 protein: CASQFRNIQYF; CDR3 DNA: TGTGCCAGCCAGTTTAGAAACATTCAGTACTTC
D gene: TRBD1; J gene: TRBJ2-5; clone size: .; V gene: TRBV9; CDR3 protein: CASSGRDRGSRDQETQYF; CDR3 DNA: TGTGCCAGCAGCGGCCGGGACAGGGGGTCCCGTGACCAAGAGACCCAGTACTTC
D gene: .; J gene: TRBJ2-7; clone size: once; V gene: TRBV5-4; CDR3 protein: CASSLADSKAYEQYF; CDR3 DNA: TGTGCCAGCAGCTTGGCCGACTCTAAAGCCTACGAGCAGTACTTC
D gene: .; J gene: TRBJ2-2; clone size: .; V gene: TRBV5-6; CDR3 protein: CASSPDTGTGELFF; CDR3 DNA: TGTGCCAGCAGCCCGGACACCGGCACCGGGGAGCTGTTTTTT
D gene: .; J gene: TRBJ2-7; clone size: .; V gene: TRBV5-1; CDR3 protein: CASSFGGESEQYF; CDR3 DNA: TGCGCCAGCAGCTTTGGCGGGGAGAGCGAGCAGTACTTC
D gene: TRBD1; J gene: TRBJ1-5; clone size: .; V gene: TRBV7-9; CDR3 protein: CASRTYTGTDDQPQHF; CDR3 DNA: TGTGCCAGCAGGACTTACACCGGGACAGACGATCAGCCCCAGCATTTT